This record covers a single TCR beta chain. The protocol was immunoSEQ multiplex PCR, while the TCRdb copy is restricted to in-frame clones and leaves out a portion. The sample carries around 200,000 clones, 80% to 90% recorded once. These data come from a study of blood T cell repertoires in COVID-19. This TCR was recovered from a man aged 55 to 69 who had recovered from COVID-19. The sequencing input was peripheral blood.

CDR3 in amino acids: CASSLSWRAGGYTF. The CDR3 DNA follows: TGTGCCAGCAGTTTATCGTGGAGGGCGGGGGGCTACACCTTC. The rearrangement joins TRBV27 to TRBJ1-2; D gene unclear. Germline CDR1 reads MNHEY; CDR2 reads SMNVEV (reference sequence). This CDR3 spans 14 amino acids. V was cut by 0 bases and J by 8 bases, with 13 bases left in between.